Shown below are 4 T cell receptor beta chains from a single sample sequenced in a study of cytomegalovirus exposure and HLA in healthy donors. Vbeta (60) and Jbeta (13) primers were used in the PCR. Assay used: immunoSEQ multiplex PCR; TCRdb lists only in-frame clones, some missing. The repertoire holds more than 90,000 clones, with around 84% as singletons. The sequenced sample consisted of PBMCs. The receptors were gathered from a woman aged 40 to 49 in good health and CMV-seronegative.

The CDR3 sequence is CASTLFRVSGEQYF. Written as DNA, the CDR3 is TGTGCCAGCACCCTTTTCAGGGTTTCGGGCGAGCAGTACTTC. The chain uses TRBV6-1 and TRBJ2-7; TRBD1 is a possible D gene (5 bases). CDR3 length: 14 residues. Germline CDR1 is MNHNS and CDR2 is SASEGT. V was cut by 7 bases and J by 6 bases, with 19 bases left in between.

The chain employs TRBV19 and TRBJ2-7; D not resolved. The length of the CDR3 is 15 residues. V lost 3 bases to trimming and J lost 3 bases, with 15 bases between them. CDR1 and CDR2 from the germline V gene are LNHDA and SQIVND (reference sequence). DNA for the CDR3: TGTGCCAGTAGTATTGGATCAGGTAAAGGCTACGAGCAGTACTTC. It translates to CASSIGSGKGYEQYF.

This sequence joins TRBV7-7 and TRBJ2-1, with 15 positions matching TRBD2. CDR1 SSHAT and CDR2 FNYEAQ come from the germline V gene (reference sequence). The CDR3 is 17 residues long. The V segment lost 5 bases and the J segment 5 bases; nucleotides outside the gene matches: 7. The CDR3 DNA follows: TGTGCCAGCAGCCGGACTAGCGGGAGGGATCTGAACAATGAGCAGTTCTTC. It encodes CASSRTSGRDLNNEQFF.

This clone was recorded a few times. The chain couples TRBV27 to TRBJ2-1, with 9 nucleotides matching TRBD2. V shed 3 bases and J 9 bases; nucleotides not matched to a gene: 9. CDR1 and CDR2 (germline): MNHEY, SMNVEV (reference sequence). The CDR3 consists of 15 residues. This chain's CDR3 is CASSFAGGPGPEQFF. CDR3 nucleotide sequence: TGTGCCAGCAGTTTTGCGGGAGGGCCTGGTCCTGAGCAGTTCTTC.